One TCR beta chain is described in this entry. Its cognate antigen is unknown. This specimen comes from a study of cytomegalovirus exposure and HLA in healthy donors. Overall study: Samples from HLA-typed donors yielded 85 million to 95 million unique TCRs in an early data release.

Study results and limitations: Most TCR beta V segments were productive about 87% or about 30% of the time in an earlier analysis.

Trimming took off 3 bases at V and 2 bases at J, with 16 bases between the two ends. This CDR3 is 16 amino acids long. Germline loops: CDR1 MDHEN, CDR2 SYDVKM. The PCR made use of 60 Vbeta and 13 Jbeta primers. Per the study methods: The count from a later analysis was about 80 million unique TCR beta chains, some 11 million of them shared. The method was immunoSEQ multiplex PCR; TCRdb's version includes in-frame clones alone and lacks a portion of them. V and J calls and clone size are given by that table; D and trimming were obtained from the DNA. The data show nearly 110,000 clones, more than 60% seen once.

The sequenced sample consisted of PBMCs. The receptor comes from a woman in her forties or fifties in good health and CMV-seropositive. The chain links TRBV28 to TRBJ1-1; TRBD1 is a possible D gene (5 bases). The CDR3 bases are TGTGCCAGCAGTTTTTCCCAGGGAGGTTTTAACACTGAAGCTTTCTTT. Its protein is CASSFSQGGFNTEAFF.